Following are 28 T cell receptor beta chains from one sample sequenced in a study of blood T cell repertoires in COVID-19. The protocol was immunoSEQ multiplex PCR, while the TCRdb copy is restricted to in-frame clones and leaves out a portion. The sample shows 250,000 to 350,000 clones, more than 75% of them seen only once. The sequenced sample consisted of PBMCs or T cells enriched from blood (not recorded which). These receptors were taken from a young woman who had recovered from COVID-19.

The rearrangement joins TRBV27 to TRBJ1-2; TRBD1 aligns across 7 bases. The CDR3 is made up of 13 amino acids. Germline values: CDR1 MNHEY, CDR2 SMNVEV (reference sequence). With 6 bases clipped from V and 8 bases from J, the junction kept 9 bases outside the gene matches. The CDR3 loop is CASSLQGPGGYTF. The CDR3 coding sequence is TGTGCCAGCAGCCTACAGGGGCCCGGGGGCTACACCTTC.

The chain has TRBV9 and TRBJ2-1; 14 bases fit TRBD2. This CDR3 contains 15 residues. Unmatched junction bases numbered 7, after V lost 6 bases and J lost 8 bases. From germline, CDR1 is SGDLS and CDR2 YYNGEE. The CDR3 bases are TGTGCCAGCACACCCGGGACTAGCGGGAGCCATGAGCAGTTCTTC. Protein sequence: CASTPGTSGSHEQFF.

The V gene is TRBV5-4, the J gene TRBJ1-2; 7 positions agree with TRBD1. Germline lookup yields CDR1 SGHNT and CDR2 YYREEE (reference sequence). V was pared by 5 bases and J by 5 bases, with 12 bases of the junction left unmatched. The CDR3 has 15 residues. The CDR3 DNA reads TGTGCCAGCAGGTACGGACAGGAGGTAGTATATGGCTACACCTTC. It specifies CASRYGQEVVYGYTF.

V usage is TRBV5-1 and J usage is TRBJ1-2, with unresolved D. Germline V gene sequence: CDR1 SGHRS, CDR2 YFSETQ. Trimming removed 5 bases at V and 4 bases at J, with 18 bases between. CDR3 length equals 15 residues. This chain's CDR3 is CASSKDSGQRYGYTF. The DNA of the CDR3 is TGCGCCAGCAGTAAGGATTCAGGTCAACGCTATGGCTACACCTTC.

Only a few counts were recorded for this clone. The rearrangement links TRBV30 to TRBJ1-6, with 7 bases that match TRBD1. Germline CDR1 reads GTSNPN; CDR2 reads SVGIG (reference sequence). The CDR3 extends over 15 amino acids. Unmatched junction bases numbered 10, after V lost 4 bases and J lost 7 bases. The CDR3, as DNA: TGTGCCTGGAAAAAAGGCAGGGGGATGAATTCACCCCTCCACTTT. It encodes CAWKKGRGMNSPLHF.

This chain connects TRBV28 to TRBJ2-6; D is ambiguous. Trimming cost V 3 bases and J 1 base, with 4 bases left between them. The CDR3 totals 14 residues. Germline CDR1 reads MDHEN; CDR2 reads SYDVKM. The CDR3 protein is CASSFLSGANVLTF. In DNA, the CDR3 is TGTGCCAGCAGTTTTCTGTCTGGGGCCAACGTCCTGACTTTC.

The DNA for the CDR3 is TGTGCCAGCAGTTTTCAATTGACAGGGGAGGGTGGCTACACCTTC. Encoded protein: CASSFQLTGEGGYTF. The gene calls are TRBV27 and TRBJ1-2, with 8 bases matching TRBD1. The CDR3 runs to 15 residues. The germline CDR1 and CDR2 sequences are MNHEY and SMNVEV (reference sequence). The ends lost 3 bases at V and 7 bases at J; junction bases unmatched: 10.

This sequence joins TRBV6-1 and TRBJ1-4; possible D gene TRBD1, 6 bases. This CDR3 contains 17 residues. CDR1 MNHNS and CDR2 SASEGT come from the germline V gene. V lost 4 bases and J lost 4, with 19 bases in between. This CDR3 reads CASSVGRGGVGNEKLFF. CDR3 bases: TGTGCCAGCAGTGTAGGCAGGGGAGGGGTTGGTAATGAAAAACTGTTTTTT.

The chain combines TRBV18 with TRBJ2-7; 10 nucleotides align to TRBD1. The CDR3 contains 15 residues. Germline V gene sequence: CDR1 KGHSH, CDR2 LQKENI. V trimming: 6 bases; J trimming: 4 bases; junction bases outside the gene matches: 9. CDR3 sequence (DNA): TGTGCCAGCTCCCTCGACAGGGGGCTTGTGTACGAGCAGTACTTC. Its translation is CASSLDRGLVYEQYF. Supplemented by reference TRBV18 and TRBJ2-7, the full variable domain reads NAGVMQNPRHLVRRRGQEARLRCSPMKGHSHVYWYRQLPEEGLKFMVYLQKENIIDESGMPKERFSAEFPKEGPSILRIQQVVRGDSAAYFCASSLDRGLVYEQYFGPGTRLTVT.

The chain combines TRBV30 with TRBJ1-2, with unresolved D. The CDR3 has 15 amino acids. Trimming cost V 4 bases and J 1 base, with 16 bases left between them. Germline V gene lookup returns CDR1 GTSNPN and CDR2 SVGIG (reference sequence). Here the CDR3 DNA reads TGTGCCTGGACCCCCGGCAGGCCCAATAACTATGGCTACACCTTC. Protein sequence: CAWTPGRPNNYGYTF.

The sample holds one count of this clone. This chain links TRBV30 with TRBJ1-1; possibly TRBD1 for D (6 bases). Germline V gene lookup returns CDR1 GTSNPN and CDR2 SVGIG (reference sequence). The CDR3 loop spans 14 amino acids. Trimming removed 2 bases from V and 10 bases from J, with 20 bases in between. The CDR3 reads CAWSPPSYRVGAFF. In nucleotides, the CDR3 is TGTGCCTGGAGTCCCCCCTCCTACAGGGTGGGAGCTTTCTTT.

The V call is TRBV10-3, the J call TRBJ1-5; D remains unclear. The CDR3 is 15 residues long. Germline CDR1 is ENHRY and CDR2 is SYGVKD. V gave up 4 bases and J gave up 4 bases, with 14 bases separating them. The CDR3 sequence: CAISVTFQANQPQHF. The CDR3 nucleotides read TGTGCCATCAGTGTAACTTTCCAAGCTAATCAGCCCCAGCATTTT.

V is TRBV12-5 and J is TRBJ1-1; D is perhaps TRBD1 (6 bases). Germline lookup yields CDR1 LGHNT and CDR2 FRNRAP. Between the trimmed V and J ends, which lost 6 bases and 0 bases, there was a span of 8 bases. The CDR3 spans 13 residues. The CDR3 sequence is CASGGQLNTEAFF. The CDR3 DNA is TGTGCTAGTGGCGGACAGCTGAACACTGAAGCTTTCTTT.

This clone is a singleton in its sample. The CDR3 reads CASSLHRTGLGGEQFF. The CDR3 DNA reads as TGTGCCAGCAGTCTCCATCGGACAGGGTTGGGGGGTGAGCAGTTCTTC. The V and J genes are TRBV25-1 and TRBJ2-1; TRBD1 matches at 8 bases. Germline trimming cut 5 bases from V and 9 bases from J; bases unmatched to any gene: 15. CDR1 MGHDK and CDR2 SYGVNS come from the germline V gene. CDR3 size: 16 residues.

The chain links TRBV9 to TRBJ1-6, with a tentative D call TRBD1 (5 bases). The V end lost 0 bases, the J end lost 4 bases, and 11 bases lay between the germline ends. CDR1 SGDLS and CDR2 YYNGEE come from the germline V gene. This CDR3 has 16 amino acids. In DNA, the CDR3 is TGTGCCAGCAGCGTAGGGAGCGGGGGATATAATTCACCCCTCCACTTT. Residues: CASSVGSGGYNSPLHF.

The chain carries TRBV9 and TRBJ1-1, with 8 bases identical to TRBD1. CDR3 length: 14 amino acids. After removal of 1 base from V and 5 bases from J, the junction contained 4 bases not matched to a gene. Germline V gene data show CDR1 as SGDLS and CDR2 as YYNGEE. CDR3 nucleotide sequence: TGTGCCAGCAGCGTAACAGGGGGGCAAACTGAAGCTTTCTTT. Its protein is CASSVTGGQTEAFF.

V and J are TRBV29-1 and TRBJ2-1; a weak D match, TRBD1 (5 bases). The CDR3 sequence is 13 residues long. V was pared by 4 bases and J by 6 bases, with 13 bases between. Germline V gene data show CDR1 as SQVTM and CDR2 as ANQGSEA. The CDR3 protein is CSVGAIRGNEQFF. The CDR3 DNA follows: TGCAGCGTTGGGGCCATTAGGGGCAATGAGCAGTTCTTC.

The V gene is TRBV19, the J gene TRBJ2-1, with D possibly TRBD2 on 6 matching bases. The CDR3 totals 15 residues. CDR1 LNHDA and CDR2 SQIVND come from the germline V gene (reference sequence). With 1 base removed from V and 4 bases from J, the gap between germline ends came to 11 bases. The CDR3 protein is CASSIADGGYNEQFF. Written as DNA, the CDR3 is TGTGCCAGTAGTATAGCTGACGGGGGATACAATGAGCAGTTCTTC.

The chain links TRBV19 to TRBJ1-1; D ambiguous. CDR3 length: 15 amino acids. CDR1 is LNHDA, CDR2 SQIVND, per germline (reference sequence). Deletions cut 2 bases from V and 2 bases from J, with 12 bases between. CDR3 bases: TGTGCCAGTAGTATACGAGGACGGGGTAACACTGAAGCTTTCTTT. Translating it yields CASSIRGRGNTEAFF.

The rearrangement joins TRBV5-1 to TRBJ1-4; perhaps TRBD1 as D (5 bases). The CDR3 runs 15 residues. Trimming stripped 6 bases from V and 0 bases from J, with 12 bases between. CDR1 and CDR2 from the germline V gene are SGHRS and YFSETQ. The DNA of the CDR3 is TGCGCCAGCAAGGGGCAGGCTGCAACTAATGAAAAACTGTTTTTT. It is translated as CASKGQAATNEKLFF. Using reference TRBV5-1 and TRBJ1-4 for the parts outside the CDR3, the full variable domain is KAGVTQTPRYLIKTRGQQVTLSCSPISGHRSVSWYQQTPGQGLQFLFEYFSETQRNKGNFPGRFSGRQFSNSRSEMNVSTLELGDSALYLCASKGQAATNEKLFFGSGTQLSVL.

The sample holds a few counts of this clone. V usage is TRBV9 and J usage is TRBJ2-1; 12 bases agree with TRBD2. There are 13 residues in the CDR3. CDR1 is SGDLS, CDR2 YYNGEE, per germline. The trim removed 1 base at V and 10 bases at J, leaving 0 bases unmatched. CDR3 bases: TGTGCCAGCAGCGTAACTAGCGGGGGGGAGCAGTTCTTC. It is translated as CASSVTSGGEQFF. Looking up the rest from reference TRBV9 and TRBJ2-1 gives the full variable domain: DSGVTQTPKHLITATGQRVTLRCSPRSGDLSVYWYQQSLDQGLQFLIQYYNGEERAKGNILERFSAQQFPDLHSELNLSSLELGDSALYFCASSVTSGGEQFFGPGTRLTVL.

The gene calls are TRBV24-1 and TRBJ2-5; D is unclear. The germline V and J ends were trimmed by 3 bases and 4 bases, with 8 bases remaining between them. Germline-derived CDR1 and CDR2 are KGHDR and SFDVKD. This CDR3 comprises 13 residues. CDR3 DNA: TGTGCCACCAGTGATCCCCCTCGAGAGACCCAGTACTTC. Protein product: CATSDPPRETQYF.

The chain has TRBV6-5 and TRBJ2-2; a possible D gene is TRBD2 (6 bases). V was pared by 5 bases and J by 4 bases, with 11 bases between. CDR1 and CDR2 from the germline V gene are MNHEY and SVGAGI. This CDR3 is built from 14 residues. The CDR3 spells CASSRDSPTGELFF. DNA for the CDR3: TGTGCCAGCAGTCGGGACTCTCCCACCGGGGAGCTGTTTTTT.

J is TRBJ2-3 and V is TRBV24-1; 9 bases match TRBD1. The junction had 8 bases not matched to a gene; V was cut back by 4 bases and J by 4 bases. Germline V lookup: CDR1 KGHDR, CDR2 SFDVKD. This CDR3 is built from 16 residues. CDR3 sequence: CATSDSGTGLADTQYF. The DNA for the CDR3 is TGTGCCACCAGTGACTCAGGGACAGGGTTGGCAGATACGCAGTATTTT.

The rearrangement joins TRBV5-1 to TRBJ2-4; TRBD2 matches 11 bases. Trimming removed 0 bases from V and 9 bases from J; junction bases left unmatched: 5. The CDR3 spans 15 residues. Germline lookup yields CDR1 SGHRS and CDR2 YFSETQ. CDR3 region: CASSLALAGDGIQYF. The CDR3 coding sequence is TGCGCCAGCAGCTTGGCACTAGCGGGAGACGGCATTCAGTACTTC. The full variable domain, completed using reference TRBV5-1 and TRBJ2-4, is KAGVTQTPRYLIKTRGQQVTLSCSPISGHRSVSWYQQTPGQGLQFLFEYFSETQRNKGNFPGRFSGRQFSNSRSEMNVSTLELGDSALYLCASSLALAGDGIQYFGAGTRLSVL.

The chain is built from TRBV19 and TRBJ2-5; 12 bases match TRBD2. This CDR3 has 16 residues. Trimming took 5 bases from V and 4 from J; bases not matched to a gene: 8. CDR1 and CDR2 from the germline V gene are LNHDA and SQIVND (reference sequence). The CDR3 sequence is CASSSSGGALRETQYF. CDR3 DNA sequence: TGTGCCAGTAGTTCTAGCGGGGGGGCCCTTCGAGAGACCCAGTACTTC.

The chain uses TRBV6-5 and TRBJ1-1; TRBD1 matches at 9 bases. V shed 4 bases and J 3 bases; nucleotides not matched to a gene: 6. This CDR3 is built from 15 residues. Germline V gives CDR1 MNHEY, CDR2 SVGAGI. The DNA of the CDR3 is TGTGCCAGCAGTTCCCCGGGACAGGGAGACACTGAAGCTTTCTTT. It yields the protein CASSSPGQGDTEAFF.

The CDR3 sequence is CASSEKPMNTEAFF. In DNA, the CDR3 is TGTGCCAGCAGTGAAAAGCCTATGAACACTGAAGCTTTCTTT. The chain is built from TRBV2 and TRBJ1-1; D remains ambiguous. Germline V gene lookup returns CDR1 SNHLY and CDR2 FYNNEI. This CDR3 is 14 amino acids long. V was shortened by 2 bases and J by 0 bases, with 7 bases between the two germline ends.